The rows below give T cell receptor beta chains drawn from one sample of a study of T-cell memory formation after mild COVID-19. TCRdb re-analysed the 5' RACE reads in MiXCR, keeping a single row per CDR3 protein. The sample gives about 100,000 distinct CDR3 sequences, roughly 10% of which show up once; about 40% is in the top ten. Sequencing used PBMCs or a T cell subset sorted from them (not recorded which). These receptors were taken from a man younger than 35 who had mild COVID-19 (a few samples of this study predate the infection). Cell type and time point are not known. The CDR3 runs from the conserved cysteine through the conserved F or W. The D gene is left open where the match is weak. Not every row has a clone size; where given, it reads once, few, many or a size class.

clone_size	d_call	v_call	j_call	cdr3_nt	cdr3_aa
.	.	TRBV4-1	TRBJ1-6	TGCGCCAGCAGCCAACAGGGGAATTCACCCCTCCACTTT	CASSQQGNSPLHF
few	.	TRBV7-9	TRBJ2-1	TGTGCCAGCAGTCCCCGCGGGGAAAGATCCTACAATGAGCAGTTCTTC	CASSPRGERSYNEQFF
many	.	TRBV5-5	TRBJ2-1	TGTGCCAGCAGTTACAGGGTTTTCAATGAGCAGTTCTTC	CASSYRVFNEQFF
few	.	TRBV10-3	TRBJ1-5	TGTGCCATCAGTGAGTCCCCCGTCGGCAGTTCAAATCAGCCCCAGCATTTT	CAISESPVGSSNQPQHF
.	.	TRBV5-1	TRBJ2-7	TGCGCCAGCAGCTTTCCAGGGGCCTACGAGCAGTACTTC	CASSFPGAYEQYF
few	.	TRBV19	TRBJ1-5	TGTGCCAGTAGTACCCCGGGGCCCCAGCATTTT	CASSTPGPQHF
.	.	TRBV24-1	TRBJ2-2	TGTGCCACCAGTGATTTGAGATCAGCAACCGGGGAGCTGTTTTTT	CATSDLRSATGELFF
.	.	TRBV14	TRBJ2-1	TGTGCCAGCAGCCAGGCAGGGTGGCATGAGCAGTTCTTC	CASSQAGWHEQFF
few	.	TRBV6-5	TRBJ2-1	TGTGCCAGCAGCCCACTTCCTAGCGCCTTCGCCTACAATGAGCAGTTCTTC	CASSPLPSAFAYNEQFF
few	.	TRBV6-2/TRBV6-3	TRBJ2-1	TGTGCCAGCAGTTACGGGACAGAGCAGTTCTTC	CASSYGTEQFF
.	.	TRBV6-6	TRBJ2-5	TGTGCCAGCAGTTATACGGCGGGAGAGACCCAGTACTTC	CASSYTAGETQYF
few	.	TRBV6-5	TRBJ2-6	TGTGCCAGCAGTTACTCCCTTTCTGGGGCCAACGTCCTGACTTTC	CASSYSLSGANVLTF
.	.	TRBV9	TRBJ2-1	TGTGCCAGCAGCGTCGCTAGGTGGGGTGAGCAGTTCTTC	CASSVARWGEQFF
many	TRBD2	TRBV7-9	TRBJ2-5	TGTGCCAGCAGCTCCAGACTAGCGGGGGAAGAGACCCAGTACTTC	CASSSRLAGEETQYF
few	.	TRBV6-5	TRBJ2-7	TGTGCCAGCAGTTACCCCGGGGGGCATGAGCAGTACTTC	CASSYPGGHEQYF
few	.	TRBV6-2/TRBV6-3	TRBJ1-2	TGTGCCAGCAGTTACCGGACGGATGGCTACACCTTC	CASSYRTDGYTF
.	.	TRBV11-2	TRBJ2-3	TGTGCCAGCAGCACTGTGACCGGGACACTGAACCGGGGAACGCAGTATTTT	CASSTVTGTLNRGTQYF
few	.	TRBV7-2	TRBJ2-7	TGTGCCAGCTCGGGAGGGGGGACAGGGTCCCCCTACGAGCAGTACTTC	CASSGGGTGSPYEQYF
.	.	TRBV24-1	TRBJ2-2	TGTGCCACCAGTGATAGGGACACGAGACCCGGGGAGCTGTTTTTT	CATSDRDTRPGELFF
.	.	TRBV18	TRBJ2-2	TGTGCCAGCTCACCACCCTACAGGCCCACCGGGGAGCTGTTTTTT	CASSPPYRPTGELFF
.	TRBD2	TRBV7-8	TRBJ2-5	TGTGCCAGCAGCCCTAGGGTCGGACTAGGGGAGGAGACCCAGTACTTC	CASSPRVGLGEETQYF
few	.	TRBV4-1	TRBJ2-5	TGCGCCAGCAGCCAAGATCGGGCAGGCGGGGAGACCCAGTACTTC	CASSQDRAGGETQYF
few	.	TRBV9	TRBJ1-2	TGTGCCAGCAGCGCCCCGGGCCCCACTAACTATGGCTACACCTTC	CASSAPGPTNYGYTF
.	.	TRBV11-2	TRBJ2-3	TGTGCCAGCAGCTTACTCCTGGGGACCCCCCCACACACAGATACGCAGTATTTT	CASSLLLGTPPHTDTQYF
few	.	TRBV29-1	TRBJ2-5	TGCAGCGTTTTCGGGGGAGAAGAGACCCAGTACTTC	CSVFGGEETQYF
many	.	TRBV6-4	TRBJ2-3	TGTGCCAGCGCCTTCCGCTCCCAAGATACGCAGTATTTT	CASAFRSQDTQYF
.	TRBD2	TRBV9	TRBJ2-1	TGTGCCAGCAGCGTAGCTGGGGCGGGGGGGCCTCAAGAGGAGCAGTTCTTC	CASSVAGAGGPQEEQFF
.	.	TRBV6-2/TRBV6-3	TRBJ2-4	TGTGCCAGCACCGCCCACCCTGGGAACATAGCCAAAAACATTCAGTACTTC	CASTAHPGNIAKNIQYF
many	.	TRBV12-3/TRBV12-4	TRBJ1-1	TGTGCCAGCAGCCTCCGGGACCTCATGAACACTGAAGCTTTCTTT	CASSLRDLMNTEAFF
few	.	TRBV12-3/TRBV12-4	TRBJ2-6	TGTGCCAGCAGAACCCCCGTCCGAGGGTCTGGGGCCAACGTCCTGACTTTC	CASRTPVRGSGANVLTF
.	TRBD1	TRBV27	TRBJ2-1	TGTGCCGCCCAGGGGGAGCGTGAGCAGTTCTTC	CAAQGEREQFF
.	.	TRBV6-2/TRBV6-3	TRBJ1-2	TGTGCCAGCAGTCGATACGACAGCTATGGCTACACCTTC	CASSRYDSYGYTF
.	.	TRBV6-2/TRBV6-3	TRBJ2-7	TGTGCCAGCAGTTACTCGCCGGGGGAGCAGTACTTC	CASSYSPGEQYF
few	TRBD1	TRBV4-1	TRBJ1-2	TGCGCCAGCAGCCAAGACCCAGGGACAGACTATGGCTACACCTTC	CASSQDPGTDYGYTF
.	.	TRBV29-1	TRBJ2-1	TGCAGCGTTACCGGACTTGACAGCTACAATGAGCAGTTCTTC	CSVTGLDSYNEQFF
.	.	TRBV20-1	TRBJ1-1	TGCAGTGCTAGGGGCCTGGGGTTTGTCACTGAAGCTTTCTTT	CSARGLGFVTEAFF
.	TRBD2	TRBV29-1	TRBJ2-1	TGCAGCGGATCCGGGACTAGCGGGTTCAGGGAGCAGTTCTTC	CSGSGTSGFREQFF
.	.	TRBV27	TRBJ2-2	TGTGCCAGCAGTTTACTGAACACCGGGGAGCTGTTTTTT	CASSLLNTGELFF
.	TRBD1	TRBV12-3/TRBV12-4	TRBJ1-2	TGTGCCAGCAGTTTACAGGGGGCTAGTGGCTACACCTTC	CASSLQGASGYTF
.	.	TRBV25-1	TRBJ1-3	TGTGCCAGCACCGGACAGAACTCTGGAAACACCATATATTTT	CASTGQNSGNTIYF
.	.	TRBV5-5	TRBJ1-5	TGTGCCAGCAGCTTGGTGGTGGACCAGCCCCAGCATTTT	CASSLVVDQPQHF
few	.	TRBV29-1	TRBJ1-1	TGCAGCGTTGGAGGTCAAATTGAAGCTTTCTTT	CSVGGQIEAFF
.	TRBD1	TRBV20-1	TRBJ1-4	TGCAGTGCCGGGACAGCGGCAACTAATGAAAAACTGTTTTTT	CSAGTAATNEKLFF
.	.	TRBV27	TRBJ2-3	TGTGCCAGCAGTATCGGGGGGCTGGATACGCAGTATTTT	CASSIGGLDTQYF
.	.	TRBV28	TRBJ1-5	TGTGCCAGCAGTTTATGGCACAGTAGCAATCAGCCCCAGCATTTT	CASSLWHSSNQPQHF
few	.	TRBV4-3	TRBJ2-1	TGCGCCAGCAGCCAGCTCGGCCCCCTACTAAATGAGCAGTTCTTC	CASSQLGPLLNEQFF